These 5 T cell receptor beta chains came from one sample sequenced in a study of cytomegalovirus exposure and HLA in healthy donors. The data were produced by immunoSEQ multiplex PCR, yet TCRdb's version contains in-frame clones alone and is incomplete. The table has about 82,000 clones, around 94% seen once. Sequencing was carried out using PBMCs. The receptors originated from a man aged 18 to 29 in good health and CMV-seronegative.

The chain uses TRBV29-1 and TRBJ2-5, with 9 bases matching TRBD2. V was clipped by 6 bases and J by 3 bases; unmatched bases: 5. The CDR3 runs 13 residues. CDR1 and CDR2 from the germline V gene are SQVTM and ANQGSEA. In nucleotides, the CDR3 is TGCAGCGTCCTACGGACTAGCGAAGAGACCCAGTACTTC. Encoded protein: CSVLRTSEETQYF.

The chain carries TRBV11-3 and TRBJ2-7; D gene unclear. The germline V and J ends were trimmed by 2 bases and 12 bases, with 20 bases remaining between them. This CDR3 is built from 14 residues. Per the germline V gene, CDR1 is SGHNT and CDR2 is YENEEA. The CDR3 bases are TGTGCCAGCAGCTTAAAATCGGTGGGCACCCTCGGGTACTTC. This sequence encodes CASSLKSVGTLGYF.

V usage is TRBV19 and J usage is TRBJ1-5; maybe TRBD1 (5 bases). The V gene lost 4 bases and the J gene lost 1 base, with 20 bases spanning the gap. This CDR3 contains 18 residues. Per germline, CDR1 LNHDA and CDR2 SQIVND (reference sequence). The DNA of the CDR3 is TGTGCCAGTAGTAGCCCAGTTACTCAGGGAGGGAGCAATCAGCCCCAGCATTTT. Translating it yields CASSSPVTQGGSNQPQHF.

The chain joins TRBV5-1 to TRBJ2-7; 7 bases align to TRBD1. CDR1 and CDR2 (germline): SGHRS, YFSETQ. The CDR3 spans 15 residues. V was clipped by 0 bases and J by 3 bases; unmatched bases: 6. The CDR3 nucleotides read TGCGCCAGCAGCTTGGCCGGTCAGGGGGTCTACGAGCAGTACTTC. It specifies CASSLAGQGVYEQYF.

DNA for the CDR3: TGCGCCAGCAGCCAAGTCAGGGAAAACTACGAGCAGTACTTC. Protein: CASSQVRENYEQYF. The chain recombines TRBV4-1 with TRBJ2-7; D possibly corresponds to TRBD1 (5 bases). Trimming took 1 base from V and 3 from J, leaving 10 bases between them. Germline V gene lookup returns CDR1 MGHRA and CDR2 YSYEKL. The CDR3 loop spans 14 amino acids.